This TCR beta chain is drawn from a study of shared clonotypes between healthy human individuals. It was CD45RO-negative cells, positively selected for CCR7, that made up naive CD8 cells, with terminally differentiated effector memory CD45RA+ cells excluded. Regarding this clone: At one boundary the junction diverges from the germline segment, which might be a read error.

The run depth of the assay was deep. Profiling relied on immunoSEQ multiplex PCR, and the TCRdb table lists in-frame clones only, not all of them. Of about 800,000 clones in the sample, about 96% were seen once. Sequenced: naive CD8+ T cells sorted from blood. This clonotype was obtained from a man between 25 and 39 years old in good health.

CDR3: CASSYRLGDEQFF. CDR3 in DNA: TGTGCTAGCAGCTACAGACTTGGCGATGAGCAGTTCTTC. This chain joins TRBV7-7 and TRBJ2-1; D is unclear. This CDR3 is built from 13 residues. The germline V gene has CDR1 SSHAT and CDR2 FNYEAQ (reference sequence).